This TCR beta chain was captured in a study of T cell clonality in common variable immunodeficiency. This clone was counted many times. The read gets to within 3 residues of the CDR3 end, and the germline J gene fills in the rest. Method: immunoSEQ multiplex PCR; TCRdb's copy keeps in-frame clones and lacks some. The sample has about 60,000 clones, none seen only once; the top ten hold 1.5% to 2%. CDR3 length: 14 amino acids. Trimming shortened V by 3 bases and J by 3 bases, and 12 bases separated the two germline ends. Per the germline V gene, CDR1 is SGHDN and CDR2 is FVKESK. The rearrangement links TRBV14 to TRBJ2-7; tentatively, D is TRBD1 (6 bases). This clonotype was sampled from a person aged 18 to 75 in good health. The sequencing sample was made of peripheral blood mononuclear cells. The DNA read from the CDR3 is TGTGCCAGCAGCCAGTACCCAGGGGACTACGAG. Protein: CASSQYPGDYE. The complete CDR3 sequence is CASSQYPGDYEQYF. Together with reference TRBV14 and TRBJ2-7, the CDR3 gives the full variable domain: EAGVTQFPSHSVIEKGQTVTLRCDPISGHDNLYWYRRVMGKEIKFLLHFVKESKQDESGMPNNRFLAERTGGTYSTLKVQPAELEDSGVYFCASSQYPGDYEQYFGPGTRLTVT.